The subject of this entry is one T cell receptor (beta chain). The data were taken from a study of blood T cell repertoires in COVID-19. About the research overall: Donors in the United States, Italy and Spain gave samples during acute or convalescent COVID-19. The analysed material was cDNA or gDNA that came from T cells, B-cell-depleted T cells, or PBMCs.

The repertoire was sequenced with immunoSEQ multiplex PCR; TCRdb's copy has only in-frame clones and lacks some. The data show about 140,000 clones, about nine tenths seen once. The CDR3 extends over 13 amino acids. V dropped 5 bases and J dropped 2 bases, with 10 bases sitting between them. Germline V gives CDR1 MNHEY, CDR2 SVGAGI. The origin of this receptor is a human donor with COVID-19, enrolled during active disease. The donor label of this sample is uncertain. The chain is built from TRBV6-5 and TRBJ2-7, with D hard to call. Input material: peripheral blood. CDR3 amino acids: CASSSDVTYEQYF. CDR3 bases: TGTGCCAGCAGTAGCGACGTAACCTACGAGCAGTACTTC.